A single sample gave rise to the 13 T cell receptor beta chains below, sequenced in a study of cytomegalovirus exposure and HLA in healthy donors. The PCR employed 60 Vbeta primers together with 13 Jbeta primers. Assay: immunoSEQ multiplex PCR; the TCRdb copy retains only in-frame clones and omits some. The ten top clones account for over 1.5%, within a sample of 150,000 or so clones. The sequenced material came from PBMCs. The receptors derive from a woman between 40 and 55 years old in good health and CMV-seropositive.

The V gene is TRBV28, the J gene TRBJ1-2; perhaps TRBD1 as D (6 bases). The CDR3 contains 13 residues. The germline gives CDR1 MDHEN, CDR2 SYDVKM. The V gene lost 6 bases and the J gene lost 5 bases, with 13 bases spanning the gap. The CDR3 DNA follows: TGTGCCAGCAGACCGGGACATAATTATGGCTACACCTTC. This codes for CASRPGHNYGYTF.

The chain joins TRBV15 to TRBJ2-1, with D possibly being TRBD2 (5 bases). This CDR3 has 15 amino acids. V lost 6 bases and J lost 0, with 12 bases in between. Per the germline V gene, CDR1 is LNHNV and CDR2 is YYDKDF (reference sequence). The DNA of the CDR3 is TGTGCCACCAGTCATAGCGCAGGCTCCTACAATGAGCAGTTCTTC. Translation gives CATSHSAGSYNEQFF.

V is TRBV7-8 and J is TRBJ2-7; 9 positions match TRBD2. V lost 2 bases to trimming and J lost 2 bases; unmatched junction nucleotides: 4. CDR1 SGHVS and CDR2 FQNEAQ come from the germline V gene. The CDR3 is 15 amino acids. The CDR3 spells CASSLTSGFPYEQYF. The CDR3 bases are TGTGCCAGCAGCTTAACTAGCGGGTTCCCCTACGAGCAGTACTTC. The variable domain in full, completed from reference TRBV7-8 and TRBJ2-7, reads GAGVSQSPRYKVAKRGQDVALRCDPISGHVSLFWYQQALGQGPEFLTYFQNEAQLDKSGLPSDRFFAERPEGSVSTLKIQRTQQEDSAVYLCASSLTSGFPYEQYFGPGTRLTVT.

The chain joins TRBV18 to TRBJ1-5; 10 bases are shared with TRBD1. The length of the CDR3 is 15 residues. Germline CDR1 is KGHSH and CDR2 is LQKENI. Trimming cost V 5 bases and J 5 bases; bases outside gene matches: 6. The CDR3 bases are TGTGCCAGCTCAAATGACAGGGGGCGTGATCAGCCCCAGCATTTT. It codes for CASSNDRGRDQPQHF.

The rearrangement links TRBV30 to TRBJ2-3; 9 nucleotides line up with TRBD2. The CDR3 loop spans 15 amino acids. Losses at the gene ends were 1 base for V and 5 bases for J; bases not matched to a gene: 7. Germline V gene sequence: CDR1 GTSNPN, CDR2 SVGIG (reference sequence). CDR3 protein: CAWSAGSGRGDTQYF. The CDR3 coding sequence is TGTGCCTGGAGTGCTGGTAGCGGGAGAGGAGATACGCAGTATTTT.

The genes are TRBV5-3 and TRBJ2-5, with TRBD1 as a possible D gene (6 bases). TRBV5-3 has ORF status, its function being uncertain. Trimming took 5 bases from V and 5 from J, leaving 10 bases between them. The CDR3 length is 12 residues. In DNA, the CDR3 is TGTGCCAGAAGGACAGGTCCGGAGACCCAGTACTTC. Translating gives CARRTGPETQYF.

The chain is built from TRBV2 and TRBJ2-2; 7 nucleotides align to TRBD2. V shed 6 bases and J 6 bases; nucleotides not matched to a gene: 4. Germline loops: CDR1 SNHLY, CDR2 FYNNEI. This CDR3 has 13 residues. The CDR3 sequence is CASSGLVSGELFF. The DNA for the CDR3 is TGTGCCAGCAGCGGACTAGTGTCCGGGGAGCTGTTTTTT.

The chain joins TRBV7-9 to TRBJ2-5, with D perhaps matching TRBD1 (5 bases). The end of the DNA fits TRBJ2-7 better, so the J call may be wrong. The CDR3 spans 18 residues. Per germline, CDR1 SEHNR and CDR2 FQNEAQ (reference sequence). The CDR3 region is CASSLLGDSRFSSYEQYF. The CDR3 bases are TGTGCCAGCAGCTTACTCGGCGACAGCCGCTTCAGCTCCTACGAGCAGTACTTC.

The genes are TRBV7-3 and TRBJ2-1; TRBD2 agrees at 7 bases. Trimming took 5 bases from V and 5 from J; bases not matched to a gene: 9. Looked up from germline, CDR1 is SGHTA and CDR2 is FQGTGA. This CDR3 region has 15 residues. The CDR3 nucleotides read TGTGCCAGCAGCGCGGAGGGACTACCTAACAATGAGCAGTTCTTC. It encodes CASSAEGLPNNEQFF.

CDR3 amino acids: CASSERLYNEQFF. The CDR3, as DNA: TGTGCCAGCAGCGAGCGGTTATACAATGAGCAGTTCTTC. This chain uses TRBV13 with TRBJ2-1; a possible D gene is TRBD2 (5 bases). The CDR3 has 13 residues. Germline assignment: CDR1 PRHDT and CDR2 FYEKMQ (reference sequence). V was trimmed by 5 bases and J by 4 bases, leaving 9 bases between them.

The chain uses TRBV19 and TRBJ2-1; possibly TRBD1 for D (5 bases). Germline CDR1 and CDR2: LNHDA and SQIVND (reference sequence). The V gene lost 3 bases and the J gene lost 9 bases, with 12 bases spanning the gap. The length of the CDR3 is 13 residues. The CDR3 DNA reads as TGTGCCAGTAGTATTGTCAGGGCCGGTGAGCAGTTCTTC. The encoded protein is CASSIVRAGEQFF.

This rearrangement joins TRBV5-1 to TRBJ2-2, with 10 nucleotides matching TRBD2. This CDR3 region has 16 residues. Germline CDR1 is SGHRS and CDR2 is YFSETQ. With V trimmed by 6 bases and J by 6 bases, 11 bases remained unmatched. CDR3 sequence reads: CASKGVGLAGAGELFF. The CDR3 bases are TGCGCCAGCAAGGGGGTTGGTCTAGCGGGAGCCGGGGAGCTGTTTTTT.

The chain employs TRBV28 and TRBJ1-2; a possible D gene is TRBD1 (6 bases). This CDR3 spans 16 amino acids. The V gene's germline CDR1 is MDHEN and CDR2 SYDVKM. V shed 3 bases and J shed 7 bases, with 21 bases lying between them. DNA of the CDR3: TGTGCCAGCAGTTTTTGGCAGGGGATCCTATGGCGTGGCTACACCTTC. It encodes CASSFWQGILWRGYTF.